The sequence of this TCR beta chain was determined in a study of T cells in Graves' hyperthyroidism and ophthalmopathy. The CDR3 contains 15 residues. From germline, CDR1 is KGHDR and CDR2 SFDVKD. Trimming left V 10 bases short and J 3 bases short, with 17 bases between. Amplified TCR beta CDR3 regions derived from RNA transcripts. HTBI primers were employed in a first-round RT-PCR of the TCR CDR3. Each CDR3 protein gets one entry after TCRdb re-called the multiplex PCR reads with MiXCR. The sample carries around 720,000 distinct CDR3 sequences, approximately 36% recorded once. This clonotype was detected ten times or more.

This TCR derives from a woman between 40 and 50 years old with Graves' hyperthyroidism. This chain links TRBV24-1 with TRBJ2-2; D is unclear. The specimen was blood. The CDR3 DNA is TGTGCCACTTCTGATGACCAGATTTACACCGGGGAGCTGTTTTTT. Its translation is CATSDDQIYTGELFF.